These T cell receptor beta chains were read from a single sample in a study of T cell responses to AZD1222 COVID-19 vaccine. Only in-frame clones appear in the TCRdb table, and some are missing; sequencing was by immunoSEQ multiplex PCR. The profile shows roughly 67,000 clones, roughly nine tenths of them singletons. The sample in question was peripheral blood, obtained 28 days after the second AZD1222 dose. These TCRs come from an adult who received the AZD1222 COVID-19 vaccine. Both conserved end residues are part of each CDR3. A D gene is named only where the DNA matches it firmly. Size tells how often a clone was seen (once, few, many) or the class of an expanded clone, and some rows leave it out.

TRBJ2-3 | TRBV6-5 | . | . | CASRRGSATDTQYF | TGTGCCAGCAGGCGTGGGTCGGCGACTGATACGCAGTATTTT
TRBJ1-1 | TRBV7-9 | . | TRBD1 | CASSFQGVNTEAFF | TGTGCCAGCAGCTTTCAGGGGGTGAACACTGAAGCTTTCTTT
TRBJ2-7 | TRBV5-4 | . | TRBD1 | CASSLRTGDSGEQYF | TGTGCCAGCAGCTTGAGGACAGGAGACTCCGGCGAGCAGTACTTC
TRBJ1-1 | TRBV7-9 | . | . | CASSLNGVGHSIAFF | TGTGCCAGCAGCTTAAATGGTGTCGGGCACTCGATTGCTTTCTTT
TRBJ2-1 | TRBV6-5 | . | TRBD2 | CASSRTSGSYNEQFF | TGTGCCAGCAGCCGGACTAGCGGGTCTTACAATGAGCAGTTCTTC
TRBJ2-7 | TRBV7-2 | . | . | CASSYDSRSSYEQYF | TGTGCCAGCAGCTACGACTCGAGGAGCTCCTACGAGCAGTACTTC
TRBJ1-4 | TRBV5-6 | once | . | CASSKRVYLEEKLFF | TGTGCCAGCAGCAAGAGAGTCTACCTGGAAGAAAAACTGTTTTTT
TRBJ2-1 | TRBV27 | . | TRBD2 | CATNPGAGAGGLYNEQFF | TGTGCCACCAACCCCGGAGCGGGAGCCGGGGGGCTTTACAATGAGCAGTTCTTC
TRBJ2-7 | TRBV19 | . | TRBD2 | CASSIGLAATYEQYF | TGTGCCAGTAGTATCGGACTAGCGGCTACCTACGAGCAGTACTTC
TRBJ2-1 | TRBV7-6 | . | . | CASSFTQSSYNEQFF | TGTGCCAGCAGCTTCACTCAGAGTTCCTACAATGAGCAGTTCTTC
TRBJ1-2 | TRBV5-1 | . | TRBD1 | CASSDGQGDGYTF | TGCGCCAGCAGCGACGGACAGGGGGATGGCTACACCTTC
TRBJ2-2 | TRBV11-3 | once | TRBD1 | CASSNPGQGVAGELFF | TGTGCCAGCAGCAACCCCGGACAGGGCGTAGCCGGGGAGCTGTTTTTT
TRBJ1-2 | TRBV19 | . | . | CASSIVRTRDGYTF | TGTGCCAGTAGTATAGTGCGGACAAGGGATGGCTACACCTTC
TRBJ1-1 | TRBV9 | . | . | CASSVVDSQAFF | TGTGCCAGCAGCGTAGTTGACAGTCAAGCTTTCTTT
TRBJ2-7 | TRBV18 | . | TRBD1 | CASSPLEGQGWEQYF | TGTGCCAGCTCACCACTGGAGGGACAGGGGTGGGAGCAGTACTTC
TRBJ1-4 | TRBV5-3 | . | TRBD1 | CARGRQGGPPRLFF | TGTGCCAGAGGACGACAGGGGGGACCCCCGAGACTGTTTTTT
TRBJ1-6 | TRBV10-3 | . | TRBD1 | CAIKGTEENSPLHF | TGTGCCATCAAGGGGACAGAAGAAAATTCACCCCTCCACTTT
TRBJ1-6 | TRBV7-3 | . | . | CASSLGQGSSPLHF | TGTGCCAGCAGCTTAGGGCAGGGGAGTTCACCCCTCCACTTT
TRBJ1-2 | TRBV12-3/TRBV12-4 | few | . | CASSLGQGNGYTF | TGTGCCAGCAGTTTGGGGCAGGGAAATGGCTACACCTTC
TRBJ2-1 | TRBV3-1/TRBV3-2 | . | TRBD2 | CASSQVSGNSYNEQFF | TGTGCCAGCAGCCAAGTGAGCGGGAACTCCTACAATGAGCAGTTCTTC
TRBJ2-3 | TRBV12-5 | . | . | CASGGSGLLSTDTQYF | TGTGCTAGTGGTGGGTCCGGGCTTCTCAGCACAGATACGCAGTATTTT
TRBJ1-3 | TRBV6-5 | . | . | CASSFPGQSSGNTIYF | TGTGCCAGCAGTTTCCCGGGACAAAGCTCTGGAAACACCATATATTTT
TRBJ2-3 | TRBV19 | . | . | CASSHQGGSTDTQYF | TGTGCCAGTAGTCACCAAGGAGGGAGCACAGATACGCAGTATTTT
TRBJ2-7 | TRBV11-2 | . | TRBD2 | CASSLWAGELYEQYF | TGTGCCAGCAGCTTGTGGGCGGGGGAACTATACGAGCAGTACTTC
TRBJ1-2 | TRBV4-1 | . | . | CASSQDENTRGYGYTF | TGCGCCAGCAGCCAAGATGAGAACACGAGGGGCTATGGCTACACCTTC
TRBJ1-6 | TRBV6-1 | . | TRBD1 | CASSEPGTGVSPLHF | TGTGCCAGCAGTGAACCCGGGACAGGGGTATCACCCCTCCACTTT
TRBJ2-1 | TRBV7-3 | . | TRBD2 | CASSSRLAGGVDEQFF | TGTGCCAGCAGCTCTCGCCTAGCGGGAGGTGTAGATGAGCAGTTCTTC
TRBJ1-6 | TRBV6-5 | . | . | CASMRGSSSPLHF | TGTGCCAGCATGCGCGGCTCGTCTTCACCCCTCCACTTT
TRBJ1-2 | TRBV19 | . | TRBD1 | CASSRQGANYGYTF | TGTGCCAGTAGTCGACAGGGAGCTAACTATGGCTACACCTTC
TRBJ2-5 | TRBV7-8 | . | . | CASSLVPRAEIQYF | TGTGCCAGCAGCTTAGTCCCCCGAGCGGAGATCCAGTACTTC
TRBJ2-7 | TRBV28 | few | TRBD2 | CASISAGPNHEQYF | TGTGCCAGCATCTCAGCGGGACCAAACCACGAGCAGTACTTC
TRBJ2-1 | TRBV25-1 | few | . | CASRTIYEQFF | TGTGCCAGTCGGACTATTTACGAGCAGTTCTTC